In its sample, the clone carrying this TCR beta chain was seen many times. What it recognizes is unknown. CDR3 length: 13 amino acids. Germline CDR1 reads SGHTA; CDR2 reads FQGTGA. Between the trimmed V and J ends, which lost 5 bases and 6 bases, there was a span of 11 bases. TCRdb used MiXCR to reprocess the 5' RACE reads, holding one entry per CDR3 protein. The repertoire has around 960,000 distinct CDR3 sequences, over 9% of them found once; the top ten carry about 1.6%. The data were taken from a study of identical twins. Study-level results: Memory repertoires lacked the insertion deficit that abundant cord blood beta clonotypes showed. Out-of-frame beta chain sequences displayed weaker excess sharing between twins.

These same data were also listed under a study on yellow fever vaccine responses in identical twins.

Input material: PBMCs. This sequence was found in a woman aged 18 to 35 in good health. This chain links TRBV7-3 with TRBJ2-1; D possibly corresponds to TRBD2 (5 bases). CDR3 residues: CASSLGKSNEQFF. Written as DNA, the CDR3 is TGTGCCAGCAGCCTCGGGAAAAGCAATGAGCAGTTCTTC.